This is a list of T cell receptor beta chains from one sample in a study of brain T cells in children with intractable seizures. The assay was immunoSEQ multiplex PCR, and TCRdb's table has in-frame clones only and misses some. The sample lists hundreds of thousands of clones; roughly 93% were seen once. The sequencing here drew on peripheral blood, taken roughly 5 months after surgery. Receptors originate from a boy under three years old with tuberous sclerosis and intractable seizures. CDR3s include the opening cysteine and the closing phenylalanine or tryptophan. Fields, in order: D gene, J gene, clone size, V gene, CDR3 protein, CDR3 DNA. A D gene is named only where the DNA matches it firmly. Some rows have no size entry. The others give once, few or many, or a class for an expanded clone.

d_gene: NA; j_gene: TRBJ1-1; abundance: NA; v_gene: TRBV11-2; CDR3aa: CASSLTIFSSADTEAFF; CDR3nt: TGTGCCAGCAGCTTAACAATCTTCTCGAGTGCGGACACTGAAGCTTTCTTT
d_gene: NA; j_gene: TRBJ1-1; abundance: NA; v_gene: TRBV12-3/TRBV12-4; CDR3aa: CASSFFSEAFF; CDR3nt: TGTGCCAGCAGTTTTTTCTCCGAGGCTTTCTTT
d_gene: TRBD1; j_gene: TRBJ1-5; abundance: NA; v_gene: TRBV28; CDR3aa: CASSLPPGTGNSNQPQHF; CDR3nt: TGTGCCAGCAGTTTACCCCCTGGGACAGGGAATAGCAATCAGCCCCAGCATTTT
d_gene: NA; j_gene: TRBJ1-1; abundance: NA; v_gene: TRBV4-1; CDR3aa: CASSQFRGRTEAFF; CDR3nt: TGCGCCAGCAGCCAATTCAGGGGACGGACTGAAGCTTTCTTT
d_gene: NA; j_gene: TRBJ1-4; abundance: NA; v_gene: TRBV3-1/TRBV3-2; CDR3aa: CASSQEGDGNEKLFF; CDR3nt: TGTGCCAGCAGCCAAGAGGGAGACGGGAATGAAAAACTGTTTTTT
d_gene: NA; j_gene: TRBJ1-1; abundance: NA; v_gene: TRBV24-1; CDR3aa: CATSDLRGKEAFF; CDR3nt: TGTGCCACCAGTGATTTGCGAGGGAAAGAAGCTTTCTTT
d_gene: NA; j_gene: TRBJ1-2; abundance: NA; v_gene: TRBV28; CDR3aa: CASSFEVYGYTF; CDR3nt: TGTGCCAGCAGTTTTGAAGTCTATGGCTACACCTTC
d_gene: NA; j_gene: TRBJ2-5; abundance: NA; v_gene: TRBV14; CDR3aa: CASSQWEGVQETQYF; CDR3nt: TGTGCCAGCAGCCAATGGGAGGGGGTCCAAGAGACCCAGTACTTC
d_gene: NA; j_gene: TRBJ1-3; abundance: NA; v_gene: TRBV7-9; CDR3aa: CASSLGAGGDTIYF; CDR3nt: TGTGCCAGCAGCTTAGGCGCAGGCGGCGACACCATATATTTT
d_gene: NA; j_gene: TRBJ2-5; abundance: NA; v_gene: TRBV5-1; CDR3aa: CASSLQGGEETQYF; CDR3nt: TGCGCCAGCAGCTTGCAGGGGGGAGAGGAGACCCAGTACTTC
d_gene: NA; j_gene: TRBJ1-1; abundance: NA; v_gene: TRBV29-1; CDR3aa: CSVDTGRATEAFF; CDR3nt: TGCAGCGTTGATACAGGGAGGGCCACTGAAGCTTTCTTT
d_gene: NA; j_gene: TRBJ1-4; abundance: NA; v_gene: TRBV6-5; CDR3aa: CASRLQGLSEKLFF; CDR3nt: TGTGCCAGCAGGCTCCAGGGGCTTAGTGAAAAACTGTTTTTT
d_gene: TRBD1; j_gene: TRBJ2-5; abundance: NA; v_gene: TRBV7-9; CDR3aa: CASSSPDRGRGGRETQYF; CDR3nt: TGTGCCAGCAGCTCGCCGGACAGGGGGCGCGGGGGGCGAGAGACCCAGTACTTC
d_gene: TRBD1; j_gene: TRBJ2-3; abundance: NA; v_gene: TRBV25-1; CDR3aa: CASTGTGPDTQYF; CDR3nt: TGTGCCAGCACCGGGACAGGTCCAGATACGCAGTATTTT
d_gene: NA; j_gene: TRBJ1-2; abundance: NA; v_gene: TRBV4-1; CDR3aa: CASSQVQEADGYTF; CDR3nt: TGCGCCAGCAGCCAAGTCCAGGAAGCTGATGGGTACACCTTC
d_gene: NA; j_gene: TRBJ1-1; abundance: once; v_gene: TRBV5-1; CDR3aa: CASSNSWGGRDTEAFF; CDR3nt: TGCGCCAGCAGCAATAGTTGGGGGGGCCGAGACACTGAAGCTTTCTTT
d_gene: TRBD1; j_gene: TRBJ2-3; abundance: once; v_gene: TRBV25-1; CDR3aa: CASSRDRETDTQYF; CDR3nt: TGTGCCAGCAGCCGGGACAGGGAAACAGATACGCAGTATTTT
d_gene: NA; j_gene: TRBJ1-5; abundance: NA; v_gene: TRBV12-3/TRBV12-4; CDR3aa: CASSSGDQPQHF; CDR3nt: TGTGCCAGCAGTTCAGGGGATCAGCCCCAGCATTTT
d_gene: NA; j_gene: TRBJ2-1; abundance: NA; v_gene: TRBV29-1; CDR3aa: CSVRTGRNEQFF; CDR3nt: TGCAGCGTACGCACAGGGAGGAATGAGCAGTTCTTC
d_gene: TRBD1; j_gene: TRBJ1-6; abundance: NA; v_gene: TRBV5-6; CDR3aa: CASSLGQGNSPLHF; CDR3nt: TGTGCCAGCAGCCTGGGACAGGGAAATTCACCCCTCCACTTT
d_gene: TRBD1; j_gene: TRBJ2-1; abundance: NA; v_gene: TRBV7-3; CDR3aa: CASSSGTGAGQFF; CDR3nt: TGTGCCAGCAGCTCCGGGACAGGCGCGGGTCAGTTCTTC
d_gene: NA; j_gene: TRBJ1-1; abundance: NA; v_gene: TRBV5-8; CDR3aa: CASSLARTEAFF; CDR3nt: TGTGCCAGCAGCTTGGCCAGGACTGAAGCTTTCTTT
d_gene: NA; j_gene: TRBJ2-1; abundance: NA; v_gene: TRBV19; CDR3aa: CASSIGGGQDEQFF; CDR3nt: TGTGCCAGTAGTATTGGAGGGGGTCAGGATGAGCAGTTCTTC
d_gene: NA; j_gene: TRBJ1-2; abundance: NA; v_gene: TRBV6-5; CDR3aa: CASRDTGRYGYTF; CDR3nt: TGTGCCAGCAGAGACACCGGTCGCTATGGCTACACCTTC
d_gene: TRBD2; j_gene: TRBJ2-7; abundance: NA; v_gene: TRBV4-1; CDR3aa: CASSQAGWGRLAEQYEQYF; CDR3nt: TGCGCCAGCAGCCAAGCAGGGTGGGGCCGACTAGCGGAGCAGTACGAGCAGTACTTC
d_gene: NA; j_gene: TRBJ1-4; abundance: NA; v_gene: TRBV11-2; CDR3aa: CASSLVLRADSNEKLFF; CDR3nt: TGTGCCAGCAGCTTAGTTTTGAGGGCAGACTCTAATGAAAAACTGTTTTTT
d_gene: TRBD1; j_gene: TRBJ2-1; abundance: NA; v_gene: TRBV3-1/TRBV3-2; CDR3aa: CASSTLDRGNEQFF; CDR3nt: TGTGCCAGCAGCACCCTGGACAGGGGCAATGAGCAGTTCTTC
d_gene: NA; j_gene: TRBJ2-3; abundance: NA; v_gene: TRBV2; CDR3aa: CASSRRGLLTDTQYF; CDR3nt: TGTGCCAGCAGTAGGAGGGGGCTACTCACAGATACGCAGTATTTT
d_gene: TRBD2; j_gene: TRBJ2-1; abundance: NA; v_gene: TRBV7-3; CDR3aa: CASSLNPGLAVYNEQFF; CDR3nt: TGTGCCAGCAGCTTAAACCCCGGGCTAGCGGTCTACAATGAGCAGTTCTTC
d_gene: TRBD2; j_gene: TRBJ2-2; abundance: NA; v_gene: TRBV27; CDR3aa: CASSLLAGRGTGELFF; CDR3nt: TGTGCCAGCAGTTTATTGGCCGGGAGGGGAACCGGGGAGCTGTTTTTT
d_gene: NA; j_gene: TRBJ2-7; abundance: NA; v_gene: TRBV20-1; CDR3aa: CSASRGREQYF; CDR3nt: TGCAGTGCTAGTCGGGGGAGAGAGCAGTACTTC
d_gene: NA; j_gene: TRBJ2-5; abundance: NA; v_gene: TRBV2; CDR3aa: CASRRQVTGETQYF; CDR3nt: TGTGCCAGCAGGCGACAGGTTACGGGGGAGACCCAGTACTTC
d_gene: NA; j_gene: TRBJ1-1; abundance: NA; v_gene: TRBV19; CDR3aa: CASEDLQIMNTEAFF; CDR3nt: TGTGCCAGTGAGGACTTGCAGATCATGAACACTGAAGCTTTCTTT
d_gene: NA; j_gene: TRBJ2-3; abundance: NA; v_gene: TRBV9; CDR3aa: CASSADSTDTQYF; CDR3nt: TGTGCCAGCAGCGCGGACAGCACAGATACGCAGTATTTT
d_gene: TRBD1; j_gene: TRBJ1-2; abundance: NA; v_gene: TRBV2; CDR3aa: CASSPQGADGYTF; CDR3nt: TGTGCCAGCAGCCCTCAGGGGGCGGATGGCTACACCTTC
d_gene: NA; j_gene: TRBJ2-3; abundance: NA; v_gene: TRBV29-1; CDR3aa: CSVEPGAREADTQYF; CDR3nt: TGCAGCGTTGAACCGGGGGCCCGCGAGGCAGATACGCAGTATTTT
d_gene: NA; j_gene: TRBJ2-7; abundance: NA; v_gene: TRBV6-5; CDR3aa: CASSYSIVSSFYEQYF; CDR3nt: TGTGCCAGCAGTTACTCGATCGTCTCCAGCTTCTACGAGCAGTACTTC
d_gene: TRBD1; j_gene: TRBJ2-4; abundance: NA; v_gene: TRBV9; CDR3aa: CASSVGRGTKDIQYF; CDR3nt: TGTGCCAGCAGCGTAGGCAGGGGGACGAAGGACATTCAGTACTTC
d_gene: TRBD1; j_gene: TRBJ2-7; abundance: NA; v_gene: TRBV3-1/TRBV3-2; CDR3aa: CASSFGTGSYEQYF; CDR3nt: TGTGCCAGCAGCTTTGGGACAGGGTCCTACGAGCAGTACTTC
d_gene: NA; j_gene: TRBJ1-2; abundance: few; v_gene: TRBV6-1; CDR3aa: CASSEDREISGYTF; CDR3nt: TGTGCCAGCAGTGAAGACAGGGAGATAAGTGGCTACACCTTC
d_gene: NA; j_gene: TRBJ2-1; abundance: NA; v_gene: TRBV7-3; CDR3aa: CASSYGQFNEQFF; CDR3nt: TGTGCCAGCAGCTACGGACAGTTCAATGAGCAGTTCTTC
d_gene: TRBD1; j_gene: TRBJ1-1; abundance: once; v_gene: TRBV6-1; CDR3aa: CASSEGQGARSTEAFF; CDR3nt: TGTGCCAGCAGTGAAGGACAGGGGGCGCGGAGCACTGAAGCTTTCTTT
d_gene: TRBD2; j_gene: TRBJ2-1; abundance: NA; v_gene: TRBV24-1; CDR3aa: CATSDFKAGVDEQFF; CDR3nt: TGTGCCACCAGTGATTTCAAAGCGGGAGTGGATGAGCAGTTCTTC
d_gene: TRBD2; j_gene: TRBJ2-7; abundance: NA; v_gene: TRBV19; CDR3aa: CASAGTSLSPEQYF; CDR3nt: TGTGCCAGTGCCGGGACTAGCCTCTCCCCCGAGCAGTACTTC
d_gene: TRBD1; j_gene: TRBJ1-1; abundance: NA; v_gene: TRBV6-5; CDR3aa: CASRVAGGTEAFF; CDR3nt: TGTGCCAGCAGAGTGGCAGGGGGCACTGAAGCTTTCTTT
d_gene: NA; j_gene: TRBJ2-7; abundance: NA; v_gene: TRBV3-1/TRBV3-2; CDR3aa: CASSQDRLTTYEQYF; CDR3nt: TGTGCCAGCAGCCAAGACAGGCTAACTACCTACGAGCAGTACTTC
d_gene: NA; j_gene: TRBJ1-1; abundance: once; v_gene: TRBV19; CDR3aa: CASSIGHMNTEAFF; CDR3nt: TGTGCCAGTAGTATAGGGCACATGAACACTGAAGCTTTCTTT
d_gene: NA; j_gene: TRBJ2-7; abundance: NA; v_gene: TRBV2; CDR3aa: CASGESGYEQYF; CDR3nt: TGTGCCAGCGGCGAGTCAGGCTACGAGCAGTACTTC
d_gene: NA; j_gene: TRBJ2-3; abundance: NA; v_gene: TRBV3-1/TRBV3-2; CDR3aa: CASSQAGEDTDTQYF; CDR3nt: TGTGCCAGCAGCCAAGCGGGAGAAGACACAGATACGCAGTATTTT
d_gene: NA; j_gene: TRBJ1-2; abundance: NA; v_gene: TRBV9; CDR3aa: CASSAGRDTNYGYTF; CDR3nt: TGTGCCAGCAGCGCAGGTAGGGACACCAACTATGGCTACACCTTC
d_gene: NA; j_gene: TRBJ2-3; abundance: once; v_gene: TRBV3-1/TRBV3-2; CDR3aa: CASRPGPARDTQYF; CDR3nt: TGTGCCAGCAGACCTGGACCTGCCCGGGATACGCAGTATTTT
d_gene: NA; j_gene: TRBJ1-2; abundance: NA; v_gene: TRBV30; CDR3aa: CAWSRGAGIRYGYTF; CDR3nt: TGTGCCTGGAGTAGGGGGGCAGGGATTCGGTATGGCTACACCTTC
d_gene: NA; j_gene: TRBJ2-5; abundance: NA; v_gene: TRBV12-3/TRBV12-4; CDR3aa: CASSLAGVETQYF; CDR3nt: TGTGCCAGCAGTTTAGCAGGGGTGGAGACCCAGTACTTC